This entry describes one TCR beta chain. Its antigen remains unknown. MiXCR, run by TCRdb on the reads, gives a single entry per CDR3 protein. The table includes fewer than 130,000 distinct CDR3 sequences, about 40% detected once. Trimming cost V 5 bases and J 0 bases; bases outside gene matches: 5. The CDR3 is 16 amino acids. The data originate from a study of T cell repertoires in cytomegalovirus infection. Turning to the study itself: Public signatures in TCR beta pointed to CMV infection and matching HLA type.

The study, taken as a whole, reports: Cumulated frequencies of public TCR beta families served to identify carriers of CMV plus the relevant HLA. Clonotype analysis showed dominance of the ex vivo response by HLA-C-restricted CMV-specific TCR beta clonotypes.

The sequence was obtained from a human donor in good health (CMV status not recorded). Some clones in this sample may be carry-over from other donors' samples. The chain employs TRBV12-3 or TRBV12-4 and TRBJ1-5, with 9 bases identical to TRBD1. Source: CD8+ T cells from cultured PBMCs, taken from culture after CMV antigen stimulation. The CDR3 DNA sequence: TGTGCCAGCAGTCAGAGGACAGGGGATAGCAATCAGCCCCAGCATTTT. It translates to CASSQRTGDSNQPQHF.